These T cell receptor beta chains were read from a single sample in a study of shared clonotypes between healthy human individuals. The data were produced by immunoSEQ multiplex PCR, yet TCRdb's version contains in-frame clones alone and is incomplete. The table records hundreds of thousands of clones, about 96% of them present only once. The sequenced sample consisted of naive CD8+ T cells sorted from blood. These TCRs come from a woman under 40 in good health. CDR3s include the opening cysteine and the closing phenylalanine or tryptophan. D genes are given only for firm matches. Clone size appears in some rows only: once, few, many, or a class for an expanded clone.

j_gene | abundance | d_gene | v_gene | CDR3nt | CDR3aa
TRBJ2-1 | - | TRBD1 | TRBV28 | TGTGCCAGCAGTCTCGAAGCCTTCTGGGACAGGGGGTGGAGTGAGCAGTTCTTC | CASSLEAFWDRGWSEQFF
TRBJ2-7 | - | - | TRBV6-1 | TGTGCCAGCAGGGACTGGTACGAGCAGTACTTC | CASRDWYEQYF
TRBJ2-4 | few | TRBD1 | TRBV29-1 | TGCAGCGTCCTGGGACAGGAAAACATTCAGTACTTC | CSVLGQENIQYF
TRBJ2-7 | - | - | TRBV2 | TGTGCCAGCATCACAATTGGGAGGGAGCAGTACTTC | CASITIGREQYF
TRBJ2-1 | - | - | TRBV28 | TGTGCCAGCACCCCATTTTGGGGCAATAGCGACCCACCGCGGAATGAGCAGTTCTTC | CASTPFWGNSDPPRNEQFF
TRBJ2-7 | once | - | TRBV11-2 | TGTGCCAGCAGCTCAAACGGGGTCTACGAGCAGTACTTC | CASSSNGVYEQYF
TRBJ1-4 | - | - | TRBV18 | TGTGCCAGCTCACCGCGGACAGCTATTAATGAAAAACTGTTTTTT | CASSPRTAINEKLFF
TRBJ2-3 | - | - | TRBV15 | TGTGCCACGAGGGCAGATACGCAGTATTTT | CATRADTQYF
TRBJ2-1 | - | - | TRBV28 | TGTGCCAGCCAGGACATTTCAGGCTCCTACAATGAGCAGTTCTTC | CASQDISGSYNEQFF
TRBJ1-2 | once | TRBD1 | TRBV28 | TGTGCCAGCAGTTTACGGGAACAGGGGAAACTTAACTATGGCTACACCTTC | CASSLREQGKLNYGYTF
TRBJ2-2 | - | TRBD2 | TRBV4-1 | TGCGCCAGCAGCCAAGATGTAGCGGGAGGGCCGAGGCTCGGGGAGCTGTTTTTT | CASSQDVAGGPRLGELFF